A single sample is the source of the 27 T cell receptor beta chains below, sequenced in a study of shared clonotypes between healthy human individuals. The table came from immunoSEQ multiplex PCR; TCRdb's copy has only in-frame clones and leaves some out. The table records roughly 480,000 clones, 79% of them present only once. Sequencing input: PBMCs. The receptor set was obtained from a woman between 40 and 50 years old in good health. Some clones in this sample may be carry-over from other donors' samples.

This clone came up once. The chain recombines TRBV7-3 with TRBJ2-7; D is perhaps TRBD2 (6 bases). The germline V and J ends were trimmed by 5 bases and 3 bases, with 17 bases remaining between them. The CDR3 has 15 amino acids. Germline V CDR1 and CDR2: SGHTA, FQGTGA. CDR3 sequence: CASSPGAGGFYEQYF. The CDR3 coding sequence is TGTGCCAGCAGCCCCGGTGCTGGAGGGTTCTACGAGCAGTACTTC.

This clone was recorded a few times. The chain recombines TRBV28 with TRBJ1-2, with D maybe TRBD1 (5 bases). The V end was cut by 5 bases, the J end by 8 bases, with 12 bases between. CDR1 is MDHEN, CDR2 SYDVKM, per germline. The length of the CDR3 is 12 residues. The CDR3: CASSPQGPGYTF. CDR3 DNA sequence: TGTGCCAGCAGTCCGCAGGGTCCGGGCTACACCTTC.

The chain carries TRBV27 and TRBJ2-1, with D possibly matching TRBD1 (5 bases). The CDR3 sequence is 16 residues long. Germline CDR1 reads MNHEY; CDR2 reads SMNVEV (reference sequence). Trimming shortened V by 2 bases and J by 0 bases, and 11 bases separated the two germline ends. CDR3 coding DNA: TGTGCCAGCAGTTTAAGGGGTCAGAGCTCCTACAATGAGCAGTTCTTC. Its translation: CASSLRGQSSYNEQFF.

The chain's CDR3 is CASSVLGESSSGNTIYF. CDR3 DNA: TGTGCCAGCTCGGTACTGGGCGAGAGCAGCTCTGGAAACACCATATATTTT. The rearrangement links TRBV18 to TRBJ1-3; D not certain. CDR1 is KGHSH and CDR2 is LQKENI in the germline V gene. V lost 6 bases and J lost 0, with 18 bases in between. CDR3 length: 17 residues.

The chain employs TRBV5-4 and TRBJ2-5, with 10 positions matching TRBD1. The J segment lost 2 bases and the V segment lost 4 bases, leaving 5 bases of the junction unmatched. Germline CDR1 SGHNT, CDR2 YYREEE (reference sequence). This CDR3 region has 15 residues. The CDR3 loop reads CASSLGQGRQETQYF. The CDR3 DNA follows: TGTGCCAGCAGCCTGGGACAGGGGCGGCAAGAGACCCAGTACTTC. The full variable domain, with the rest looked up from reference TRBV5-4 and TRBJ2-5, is ETGVTQSPTHLIKTRGQQVTLRCSSQSGHNTVSWYQQALGQGPQFIFQYYREEENGRGNFPPRFSGLQFPNYSSELNVNALELDDSALYLCASSLGQGRQETQYFGPGTRLLVL.

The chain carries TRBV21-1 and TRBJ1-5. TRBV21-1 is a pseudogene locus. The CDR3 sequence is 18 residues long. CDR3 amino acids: CASSKARGLQCCNQPQHF. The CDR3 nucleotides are TGTGCCAGCAGCAAAGCTCGGGGGTTGCAGTGTTGCAATCAGCCCCAGCATTTT.

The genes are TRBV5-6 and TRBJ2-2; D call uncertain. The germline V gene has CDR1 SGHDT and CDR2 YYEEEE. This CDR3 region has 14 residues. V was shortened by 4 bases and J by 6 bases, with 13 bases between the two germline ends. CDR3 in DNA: TGTGCCAGCAGCATATCTTATACACCCGGGGAGCTGTTTTTT. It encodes CASSISYTPGELFF.

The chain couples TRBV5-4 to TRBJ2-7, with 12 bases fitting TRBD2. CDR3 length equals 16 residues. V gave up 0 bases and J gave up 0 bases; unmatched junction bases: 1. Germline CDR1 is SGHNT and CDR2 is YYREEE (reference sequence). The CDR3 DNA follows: TGTGCCAGCAGCTTGGGACTAGCGGGAGCCTCCTACGAGCAGTACTTC. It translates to CASSLGLAGASYEQYF. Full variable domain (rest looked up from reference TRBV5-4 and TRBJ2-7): ETGVTQSPTHLIKTRGQQVTLRCSSQSGHNTVSWYQQALGQGPQFIFQYYREEENGRGNFPPRFSGLQFPNYSSELNVNALELDDSALYLCASSLGLAGASYEQYFGPGTRLTVT.

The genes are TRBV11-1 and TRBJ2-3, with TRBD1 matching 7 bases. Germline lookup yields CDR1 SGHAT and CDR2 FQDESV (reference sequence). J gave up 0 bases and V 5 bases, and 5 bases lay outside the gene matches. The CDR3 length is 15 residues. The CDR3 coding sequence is TGTGCCAGCAGCCTACAGGGACAGAGCACAGATACGCAGTATTTT. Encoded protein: CASSLQGQSTDTQYF.

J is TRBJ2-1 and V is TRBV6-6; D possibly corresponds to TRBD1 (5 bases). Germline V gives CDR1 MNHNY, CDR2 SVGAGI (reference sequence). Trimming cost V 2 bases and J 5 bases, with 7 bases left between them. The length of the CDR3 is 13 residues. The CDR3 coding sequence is TGTGCCAGCAGTTACGGGGCGAACAATGAGCAGTTCTTC. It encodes CASSYGANNEQFF.

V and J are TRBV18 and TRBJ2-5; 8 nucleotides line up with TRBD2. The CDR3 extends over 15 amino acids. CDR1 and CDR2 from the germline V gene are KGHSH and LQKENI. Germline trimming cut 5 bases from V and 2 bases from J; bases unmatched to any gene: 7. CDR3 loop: CASSSLAGVQETQYF. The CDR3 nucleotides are TGTGCCAGCTCATCTCTAGCGGGCGTACAAGAGACCCAGTACTTC. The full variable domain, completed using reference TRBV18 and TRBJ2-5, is NAGVMQNPRHLVRRRGQEARLRCSPMKGHSHVYWYRQLPEEGLKFMVYLQKENIIDESGMPKERFSAEFPKEGPSILRIQQVVRGDSAAYFCASSSLAGVQETQYFGPGTRLLVL.

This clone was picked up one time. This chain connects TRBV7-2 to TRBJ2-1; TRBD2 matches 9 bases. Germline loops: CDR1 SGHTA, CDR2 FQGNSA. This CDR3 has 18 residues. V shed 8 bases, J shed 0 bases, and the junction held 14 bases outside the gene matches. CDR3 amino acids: CASSPGLAGLSSYNEQFF. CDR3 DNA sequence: TGTGCCAGCTCCCCCGGGCTAGCGGGACTTAGCTCCTACAATGAGCAGTTCTTC.

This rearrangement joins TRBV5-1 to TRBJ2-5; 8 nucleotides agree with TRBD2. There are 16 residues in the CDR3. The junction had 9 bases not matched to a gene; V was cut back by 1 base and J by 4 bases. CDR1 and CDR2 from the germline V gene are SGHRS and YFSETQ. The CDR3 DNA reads TGCGCCAGCAGCTTGACTAGCGGACCACGATTAGAGACCCAGTACTTC. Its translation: CASSLTSGPRLETQYF.

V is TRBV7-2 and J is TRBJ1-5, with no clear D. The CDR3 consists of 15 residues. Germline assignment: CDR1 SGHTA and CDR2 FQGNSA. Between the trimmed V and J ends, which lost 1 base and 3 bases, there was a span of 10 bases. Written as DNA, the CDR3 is TGTGCCAGCAGCTTAGGCGACCGGCTCAATCAGCCCCAGCATTTT. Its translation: CASSLGDRLNQPQHF.

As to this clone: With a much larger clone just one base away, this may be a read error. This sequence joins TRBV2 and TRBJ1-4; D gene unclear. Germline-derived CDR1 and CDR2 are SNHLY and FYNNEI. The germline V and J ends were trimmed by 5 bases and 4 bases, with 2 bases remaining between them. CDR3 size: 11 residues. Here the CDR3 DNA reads TGTGCCAGCAGTTATAATGAAAAACTGTTTTTT. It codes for CASSYNEKLFF.

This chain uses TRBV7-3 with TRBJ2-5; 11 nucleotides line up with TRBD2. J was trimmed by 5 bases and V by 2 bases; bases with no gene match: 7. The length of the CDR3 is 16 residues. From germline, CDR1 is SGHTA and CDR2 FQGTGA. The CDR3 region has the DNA TGTGCCAGCAGCTTAGATCGTAGCGGGAGGGTGGAGACCCAGTACTTC. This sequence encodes CASSLDRSGRVETQYF.

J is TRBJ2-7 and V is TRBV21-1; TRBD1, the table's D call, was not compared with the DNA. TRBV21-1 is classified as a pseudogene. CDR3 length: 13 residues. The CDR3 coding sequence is TGTGCCAGCAGCAGCGACAGATCCTACGAGCAGTACTTC. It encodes CASSSDRSYEQYF.

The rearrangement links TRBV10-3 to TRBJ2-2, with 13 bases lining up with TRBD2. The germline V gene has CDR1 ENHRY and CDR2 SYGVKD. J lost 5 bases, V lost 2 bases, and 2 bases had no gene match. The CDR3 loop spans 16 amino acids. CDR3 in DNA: TGTGCCATCAGTGAGCGGGGACTAGCGGGAACCGGGGAGCTGTTTTTT. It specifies CAISERGLAGTGELFF.

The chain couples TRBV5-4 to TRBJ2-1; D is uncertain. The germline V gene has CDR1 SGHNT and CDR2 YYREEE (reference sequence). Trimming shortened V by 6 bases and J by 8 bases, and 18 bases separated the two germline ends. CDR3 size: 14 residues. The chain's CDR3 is CASTHQRSLDEQFF. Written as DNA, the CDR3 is TGTGCCAGCACCCACCAGAGGAGTTTGGATGAGCAGTTCTTC.

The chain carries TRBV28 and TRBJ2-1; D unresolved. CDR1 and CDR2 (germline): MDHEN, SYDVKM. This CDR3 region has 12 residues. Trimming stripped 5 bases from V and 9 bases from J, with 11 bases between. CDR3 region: CASSPLILEQFF. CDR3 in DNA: TGTGCCAGCAGTCCACTAATACTTGAGCAGTTCTTC.

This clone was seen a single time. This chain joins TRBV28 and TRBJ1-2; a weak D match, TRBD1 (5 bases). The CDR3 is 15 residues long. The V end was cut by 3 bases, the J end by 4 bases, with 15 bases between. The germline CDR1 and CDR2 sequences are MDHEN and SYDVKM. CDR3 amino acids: CASSFGSSGVYGYTF. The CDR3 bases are TGTGCCAGCAGTTTCGGATCATCGGGGGTCTATGGCTACACCTTC.

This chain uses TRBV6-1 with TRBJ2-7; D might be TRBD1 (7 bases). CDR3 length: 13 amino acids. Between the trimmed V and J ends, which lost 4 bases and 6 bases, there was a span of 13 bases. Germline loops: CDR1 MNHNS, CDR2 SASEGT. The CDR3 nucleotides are TGTGCCAGCAGTGGCGGGACAGCCCGCGAGCAGTACTTC. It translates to CASSGGTAREQYF.

The CDR3 protein is CASSLLASQETQYF. The CDR3 bases are TGTGCCAGCAGCTTGTTGGCATCCCAAGAGACCCAGTACTTC. The chain couples TRBV5-5 to TRBJ2-5; D uncertain. The germline gives CDR1 SGHKS, CDR2 YYEKEE (reference sequence). Trimming removed 1 base at V and 1 base at J, with 8 bases between. The CDR3 length is 14 residues.

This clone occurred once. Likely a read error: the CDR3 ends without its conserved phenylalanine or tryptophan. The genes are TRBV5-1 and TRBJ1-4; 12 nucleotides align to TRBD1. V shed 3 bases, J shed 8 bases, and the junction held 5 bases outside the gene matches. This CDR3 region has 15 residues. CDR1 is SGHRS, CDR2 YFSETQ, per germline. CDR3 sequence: CASSWAGTGGEKLFL. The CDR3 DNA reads TGCGCCAGCAGCTGGGCCGGGACAGGGGGCGAAAAACTGTTTTTG.

In nucleotides, the CDR3 is TGTGCCAGCAGCCGACTAGCGGTCTCTGAAAATGAGCAGTTCTTC. It encodes CASSRLAVSENEQFF. The chain uses TRBV25-1 and TRBJ2-1; 9 bases are shared with TRBD2. The CDR3 is 15 residues long. With V trimmed by 6 bases and J by 7 bases, 10 bases remained unmatched. Germline V gives CDR1 MGHDK, CDR2 SYGVNS.

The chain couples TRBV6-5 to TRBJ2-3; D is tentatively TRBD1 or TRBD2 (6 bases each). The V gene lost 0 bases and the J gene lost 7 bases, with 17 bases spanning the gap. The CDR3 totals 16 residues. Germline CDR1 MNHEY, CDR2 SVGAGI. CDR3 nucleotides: TGTGCCAGCAGTTACTCGGTCCGTGAGGGGGGACATACGCAGTATTTT. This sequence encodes CASSYSVREGGHTQYF.

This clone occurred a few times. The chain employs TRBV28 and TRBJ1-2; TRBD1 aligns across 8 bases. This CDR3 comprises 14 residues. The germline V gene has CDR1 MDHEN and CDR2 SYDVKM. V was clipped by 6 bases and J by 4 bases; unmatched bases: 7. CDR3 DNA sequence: TGTGCCAGCAGAATTCGGACAGGGAGCTATGGCTACACCTTC. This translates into CASRIRTGSYGYTF.